This is a list of T cell receptor beta chains from one sample in a study of blood T cell repertoires in COVID-19. Here immunoSEQ multiplex PCR was the method, and the copy in TCRdb shows in-frame clones only, minus some. The table shows roughly 310,000 clones, with roughly 90% occurring only once. Specimen: PBMCs or T cells enriched from blood (not recorded which). These TCRs come from a woman aged 40 to 50 who had recovered from COVID-19. Each CDR3 is given with its conserved first and last residue. A D gene is named only where the DNA matches it firmly. A row's size may be missing; if present it is once, few, many or a size class.

CASMGNGQGPTTNEKLFF TGCGCCAGCATGGGGAATGGACAGGGACCTACAACTAATGAAAAACTGTTTTTT TRBD1 TRBJ1-4 . TRBV4-1
CASSPSNSAYNEQFF TGTGCCAGCAGCCCCTCCAATTCAGCCTACAATGAGCAGTTCTTC . TRBJ2-1 . TRBV7-9
CASSLLAGRATEAFF TGTGCCAGCAGTTTACTAGCGGGCAGGGCCACTGAAGCTTTCTTT . TRBJ1-1 . TRBV28
CASSLGTSVSSYNEQFF TGTGCCAGCAGCCTAGGGACTAGCGTTAGCTCCTACAATGAGCAGTTCTTC TRBD2 TRBJ2-1 . TRBV7-6
CSASTGKMNTEAFF TGCAGTGCTAGTACAGGGAAGATGAACACTGAAGCTTTCTTT . TRBJ1-1 . TRBV20-1
CASSPGPEQYF TGTGCCAGCAGCCCAGGCCCTGAGCAGTACTTC . TRBJ2-7 once TRBV11-2
CASSRAGGNSPLHF TGTGCCAGCAGCCGCGCGGGGGGTAATTCACCCCTCCACTTT . TRBJ1-6 once TRBV7-6
CASSEGREDEKLFF TGTGCCAGCAGTGAGGGCAGGGAGGATGAAAAACTGTTTTTT . TRBJ1-4 . TRBV6-1
CASSGTSGYNEQFF TGCGCCAGCAGTGGCACTAGCGGGTACAATGAGCAGTTCTTC TRBD2 TRBJ2-1 once TRBV5-1
CASSIGAGAGGETQYF TGTGCCAGTAGTATAGGAGCGGGGGCTGGTGGGGAGACCCAGTACTTC TRBD2 TRBJ2-5 few TRBV19
CASSSWSSGSSHEQYF TGTGCCAGCAGCTCCTGGAGTAGCGGGAGCTCTCACGAGCAGTACTTC TRBD2 TRBJ2-7 . TRBV3-1/TRBV3-2
CASSPSGGGNNEQFF TGCGCCAGCAGTCCTAGCGGGGGGGGAAACAATGAGCAGTTCTTC TRBD2 TRBJ2-1 . TRBV10-2
CATSRKRFGNTEAFF TGTGCCACCAGCAGGAAGAGGTTCGGGAACACTGAAGCTTTCTTT . TRBJ1-1 . TRBV15
CATSDPTGRAGDEQFF TGTGCCACCAGTGACCCCACTGGGAGGGCGGGTGATGAGCAGTTCTTC TRBD2 TRBJ2-1 . TRBV24-1
CASSPASGKNTEAFF TGCGCCAGCAGCCCAGCGTCCGGGAAAAACACTGAAGCTTTCTTT . TRBJ1-1 . TRBV4-1
CASSPRTSGGFYNEQFF TGTGCCAGTAGTCCCCGGACTAGCGGGGGGTTCTACAATGAGCAGTTCTTC TRBD2 TRBJ2-1 . TRBV19
CASSAGTTGAYGYTF TGTGCCAGTAGTGCAGGAACAACAGGGGCCTATGGCTACACCTTC TRBD1 TRBJ1-2 . TRBV19
CASSPPEGGPYNEQFF TGTGCCAGCAGCCCCCCTGAGGGAGGGCCTTACAATGAGCAGTTCTTC TRBD2 TRBJ2-1 . TRBV13
CASSLYRGQRTFF TGTGCCAGCAGTCTCTACCGGGGTCAGAGGACTTTCTTT . TRBJ1-1 . TRBV28
CATSHGTAYNEQFF TGTGCCACCAGCCACGGGACTGCCTACAATGAGCAGTTCTTC . TRBJ2-1 . TRBV15
CAISPTGQGQSGANVLTF TGTGCCATCAGTCCGACGGGACAGGGCCAATCCGGGGCCAACGTCCTGACTTTC TRBD1 TRBJ2-6 once TRBV10-3
CASSLGTSSYEQYF TGTGCCAGCAGCCTCGGGACTTCCTCCTACGAGCAGTACTTC . TRBJ2-7 . TRBV4-2
CASSFGQGRGNTIYF TGTGCCAGCAGCTTCGGACAGGGCAGGGGAAACACCATATATTTT TRBD1 TRBJ1-3 . TRBV5-5
CASKQGSYGYTF TGTGCCAGCAAACAGGGCTCCTATGGCTACACCTTC . TRBJ1-2 . TRBV19
CASSLRGLTLQETQYF TGTGCCAGCTCACTGCGGGGACTGACGCTTCAAGAGACCCAGTACTTC . TRBJ2-5 . TRBV18
CAWSTQGRTIYF TGTGCCTGGAGTACGCAGGGTAGGACCATATATTTT . TRBJ1-3 . TRBV30
CASSQPLRPGGRTDTQYF TGTGCCAGCAGCCAACCACTGCGACCGGGAGGCCGCACAGATACGCAGTATTTT TRBD2 TRBJ2-3 . TRBV28
CASSVGAGREQETQYF TGTGCCAGCAGCGTAGGGGCAGGGAGGGAACAAGAGACCCAGTACTTC TRBD2 TRBJ2-5 . TRBV9
CASTSTAGSGELFF TGTGCCAGCACCTCAACCGCGGGCTCCGGGGAGCTGTTTTTT . TRBJ2-2 . TRBV28
CASSPQSTGRYGYTF TGTGCCAGTAGTCCCCAATCGACAGGCCGCTATGGCTACACCTTC . TRBJ1-2 . TRBV19
CASRTGQYNSPLHF TGTGCCAGTAGGACGGGACAGTATAATTCACCCCTCCACTTT TRBD1 TRBJ1-6 once TRBV2
CASSERGYSGYTF TGTGCCAGCAGTGAACGAGGGTACAGTGGCTACACCTTC . TRBJ1-2 . TRBV2
CASSFASGGAYEQYF TGTGCCAGCAGCTTCGCGAGCGGGGGGGCCTACGAGCAGTACTTC TRBD2 TRBJ2-7 few TRBV7-2
CASRGGLLENTEAFF TGTGCCAGTAGAGGGGGACTACTAGAGAACACTGAAGCTTTCTTT . TRBJ1-1 . TRBV19
CASSLRGGARDGYTF TGTGCCAGCTCACTCCGTGGGGGGGCGCGGGATGGCTACACCTTC . TRBJ1-2 . TRBV18
CASSFRDRGGYGYTF TGTGCCAGCAGCTTCCGGGACAGGGGCGGGTATGGCTACACCTTC TRBD1 TRBJ1-2 once TRBV7-2
CASSLGSGENQPQHF TGCGCCAGCAGCTTGGGGTCAGGTGAAAATCAGCCCCAGCATTTT . TRBJ1-5 . TRBV5-1
CATGRGQGARGDTEAFF TGCGCCACTGGGCGGGGACAGGGGGCGCGTGGGGACACTGAAGCTTTCTTT TRBD1 TRBJ1-1 . TRBV10-1